The 18 T cell receptor beta chains listed next were all sequenced from one sample in a study of cytomegalovirus exposure and HLA in healthy donors. It was with 60 Vbeta and 13 Jbeta primers that the PCR ran. Assay: immunoSEQ multiplex PCR; the TCRdb copy retains only in-frame clones and omits some. The table includes under 150,000 clones, around 78% detected once. The specimen was PBMCs. The receptors here all came from a woman aged 18-29 years in good health and CMV-seronegative.

This clone was counted a single time. The rearrangement links TRBV29-1 to TRBJ2-5, with a possible D match to TRBD1 (5 bases). This CDR3 is built from 11 residues. V was clipped by 2 bases and J by 4 bases, with 5 bases between them. Germline CDR1 reads SQVTM; CDR2 reads ANQGSEA. The CDR3 DNA is TGCAGCGTTGAAAGGGGAGAGACCCAGTACTTC. Protein: CSVERGETQYF. Full variable domain (missing parts from reference TRBV29-1 and TRBJ2-5): SAVISQKPSRDICQRGTSLTIQCQVDSQVTMMFWYRQQPGQSLTLIATANQGSEATYESGFVIDKFPISRPNLTFSTLTVSNMSPEDSSIYLCSVERGETQYFGPGTRLLVL.

V gene TRBV30 combines with J gene TRBJ2-7; the match to TRBD1 covers 12 bases. This CDR3 is built from 14 residues. V gave up 3 bases and J gave up 6 bases; unmatched junction bases: 6. CDR1 GTSNPN and CDR2 SVGIG come from the germline V gene (reference sequence). CDR3 sequence reads: CAWRLGQGASEQYF. The DNA of the CDR3 is TGTGCCTGGAGGTTGGGACAGGGGGCCTCCGAGCAGTACTTC.

The chain uses TRBV30 and TRBJ2-2; D call uncertain. With 0 bases removed from V and 2 bases from J, the gap between germline ends came to 4 bases. The CDR3 has 13 amino acids. CDR1 is GTSNPN, CDR2 SVGIG, per germline (reference sequence). The CDR3 loop reads CAWSVTNTGELFF. CDR3 in DNA: TGTGCCTGGAGTGTAACTAACACCGGGGAGCTGTTTTTT.

This clone was recorded a few times. V is TRBV5-1 and J is TRBJ1-2; a weak D match, TRBD1 (5 bases). The CDR3 length is 14 residues. V gave up 0 bases and J gave up 10 bases, with 16 bases separating them. The germline gives CDR1 SGHRS, CDR2 YFSETQ. CDR3 protein: CASSLGRGLATYTF. The CDR3 nucleotides read TGCGCCAGCAGCTTGGGGCGGGGACTAGCTACCTACACCTTC.

This clone has a handful of counts. The genes are TRBV10-3 and TRBJ2-2; possibly TRBD1 for D (5 bases). V was clipped by 0 bases and J by 2 bases, with 16 bases between them. The CDR3 has 18 residues. Per germline, CDR1 ENHRY and CDR2 SYGVKD. The DNA for the CDR3 is TGTGCCATCAGTGAGTCGATCTTTGGGCAGGGCAACACCGGGGAGCTGTTTTTT. Translation: CAISESIFGQGNTGELFF.

The rearrangement joins TRBV5-1 to TRBJ2-7, with 12 bases identical to TRBD2. This CDR3 contains 17 residues. Losses at the gene ends were 0 bases for V and 2 bases for J; bases not matched to a gene: 6. Germline CDR1 is SGHRS and CDR2 is YFSETQ. The CDR3, as DNA: TGCGCCAGCAGCTTGGCCGCTAGCGGGAGGGCCGCCTACGAGCAGTACTTC. Translated: CASSLAASGRAAYEQYF.

This chain uses TRBV19 with TRBJ1-4; 9 positions match TRBD1. CDR1 is LNHDA, CDR2 SQIVND, per germline (reference sequence). The junction had 7 bases not matched to a gene; V was cut back by 10 bases and J by 7 bases. The CDR3 totals 13 residues. The DNA of the CDR3 is TGTGCCACGGGACAGGGAAGCCGTGAAAAACTGTTTTTT. Translation: CATGQGSREKLFF.

This clone came up a few times. The genes are TRBV4-2 and TRBJ1-1; 7 bases line up with TRBD1. This CDR3 spans 13 amino acids. The germline CDR1 and CDR2 sequences are LGHNA and YNFKEQ. J was trimmed by 11 bases and V by 7 bases; bases with no gene match: 13. CDR3 in DNA: TGTGCCAGCACCCCGGAGGGGGCTAAAGAGGCTTTCTTT. Translated, it gives CASTPEGAKEAFF.

CDR3 sequence reads: CASSSDFGGNGYTF. CDR3 in DNA: TGCGCCAGCAGCTCTGACTTCGGGGGAAATGGCTACACCTTC. This chain links TRBV5-1 with TRBJ1-2; D might be TRBD1 (5 bases). CDR3 size: 14 residues. Trimming stripped 3 bases from V and 6 bases from J, with 15 bases between. Germline assignment: CDR1 SGHRS and CDR2 YFSETQ.

The chain is built from TRBV6-6 and TRBJ1-1; 7 bases line up with TRBD1. This CDR3 spans 15 amino acids. V lost 5 bases and J lost 5; bases outside the gene matches: 11. CDR1 MNHNY and CDR2 SVGAGI come from the germline V gene (reference sequence). The CDR3 DNA is TGTGCCAGCAGTCTGCCCGGACAGGCACGGACTGAAGCTTTCTTT. It specifies CASSLPGQARTEAFF.

The V call is TRBV15, the J call TRBJ2-7; D gene ambiguous. In germline, CDR1 is LNHNV, CDR2 YYDKDF (reference sequence). This CDR3 is 13 amino acids long. V was pared by 0 bases and J by 12 bases, with 15 bases between. The CDR3: CATSRDSAVRTYF. CDR3 in DNA: TGTGCCACCAGCAGAGATTCGGCGGTAAGAACGTACTTC.

The chain uses TRBV6-5 and TRBJ2-3, with TRBD2 matching 11 bases. The CDR3 spans 15 residues. The V gene's germline CDR1 is MNHEY and CDR2 SVGAGI. J lost 2 bases, V lost 6 bases, and 4 bases had no gene match. The CDR3, as DNA: TGTGCCAGCAGACAACTAGCGGGGGTCACAGATACGCAGTATTTT. It specifies CASRQLAGVTDTQYF.

V gene TRBV19 combines with J gene TRBJ2-1; D is unresolved. Deletions cut 0 bases from V and 3 bases from J, with 3 bases between. The germline V gene has CDR1 LNHDA and CDR2 SQIVND (reference sequence). CDR3 size: 13 residues. The chain's CDR3 is CASSIDNYNEQFF. Here the CDR3 DNA reads TGTGCCAGTAGTATAGACAACTACAATGAGCAGTTCTTC.

This chain uses TRBV7-9 with TRBJ2-5; TRBD2 is a possible D gene (6 bases). The better agreement between TRBJ2-7 and the DNA end casts doubt on the J call. This CDR3 region has 13 residues. The germline V gene has CDR1 SEHNR and CDR2 FQNEAQ (reference sequence). Here the CDR3 DNA reads TGTGCCAGCACCGACCGGACTACCTACGAGCAGTACTTC. This encodes CASTDRTTYEQYF.

This clone has a handful of counts. This chain uses TRBV19 with TRBJ1-1; TRBD1 aligns across 12 bases. Germline V gene data show CDR1 as LNHDA and CDR2 as SQIVND (reference sequence). V was clipped by 5 bases and J by 6 bases; unmatched bases: 7. The CDR3 totals 15 residues. The CDR3, as DNA: TGTGCCAGTAGTGCAAGGGACAGGGGGCTCCCTGAAGCTTTCTTT. It codes for CASSARDRGLPEAFF.

V usage is TRBV7-9 and J usage is TRBJ2-2; tentative D call: TRBD1 (5 bases). V lost 5 bases to trimming and J lost 3 bases, with 13 bases between them. CDR1 SEHNR and CDR2 FQNEAQ come from the germline V gene (reference sequence). This CDR3 contains 15 residues. CDR3 in amino acids: CASSLTDTDTGELFF. The CDR3 DNA reads TGTGCCAGCAGCCTTACGGACACCGACACCGGGGAGCTGTTTTTT.

This chain joins TRBV29-1 and TRBJ2-5, with TRBD2 matching 7 bases. CDR3 length: 15 amino acids. V trimming: 0 bases; J trimming: 1 base; junction bases outside the gene matches: 5. From germline, CDR1 is SQVTM and CDR2 ANQGSEA. The CDR3 DNA reads as TGCAGCGTTGAAGAGGGGGGGACCGGCCAAGAGACCCAGTACTTC. Translating gives CSVEEGGTGQETQYF.

The chain joins TRBV5-1 to TRBJ2-7; 10 nucleotides match TRBD2. Germline values: CDR1 SGHRS, CDR2 YFSETQ. J was trimmed by 1 base and V by 4 bases; bases with no gene match: 8. The CDR3 is 16 amino acids. CDR3 amino acids: CASSPRTSGTSYEQYF. CDR3 DNA: TGCGCCAGCAGCCCCCGGACTAGCGGTACGTCCTACGAGCAGTACTTC.